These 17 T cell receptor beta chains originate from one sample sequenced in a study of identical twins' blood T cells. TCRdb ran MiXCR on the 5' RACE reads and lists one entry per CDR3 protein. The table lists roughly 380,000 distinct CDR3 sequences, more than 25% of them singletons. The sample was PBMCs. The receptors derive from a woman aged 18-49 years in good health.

In nucleotides, the CDR3 is TGCAGCGTTGGCTGGAATCAGCCCCAGCATTTT. It specifies CSVGWNQPQHF. The chain has TRBV29-1 and TRBJ1-5; D unresolved. The ends were cut back, 4 bases at V and 4 bases at J, with 5 bases in the middle. The germline V gene has CDR1 SQVTM and CDR2 ANQGSEA. The CDR3 spans 11 residues.

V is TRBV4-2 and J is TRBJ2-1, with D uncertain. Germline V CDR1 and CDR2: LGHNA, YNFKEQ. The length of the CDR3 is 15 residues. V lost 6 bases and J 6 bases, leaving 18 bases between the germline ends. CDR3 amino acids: CASSLSSLGFNEQFF. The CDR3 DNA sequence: TGTGCCAGCAGTCTCAGTTCCCTAGGTTTCAATGAGCAGTTCTTC.

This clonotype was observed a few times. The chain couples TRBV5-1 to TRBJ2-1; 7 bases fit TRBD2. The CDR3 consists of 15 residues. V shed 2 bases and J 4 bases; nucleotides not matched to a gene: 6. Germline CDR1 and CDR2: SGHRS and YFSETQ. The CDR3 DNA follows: TGCGCCAGCAGCTTCACGGCTAGCGGATACAATGAGCAGTTCTTC. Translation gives CASSFTASGYNEQFF.

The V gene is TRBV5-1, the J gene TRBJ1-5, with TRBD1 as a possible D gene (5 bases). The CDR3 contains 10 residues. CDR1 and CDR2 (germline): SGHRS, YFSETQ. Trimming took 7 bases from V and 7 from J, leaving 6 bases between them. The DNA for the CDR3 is TGCGCCAGCGGGGGGCAGCCCCAGCATTTT. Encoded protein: CASGGQPQHF.

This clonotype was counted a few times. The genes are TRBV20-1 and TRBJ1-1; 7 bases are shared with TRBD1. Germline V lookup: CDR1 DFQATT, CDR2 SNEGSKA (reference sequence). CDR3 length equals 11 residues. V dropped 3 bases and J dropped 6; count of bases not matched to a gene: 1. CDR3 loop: CSASGQAEAFF. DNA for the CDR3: TGCAGTGCTAGCGGACAGGCTGAAGCTTTCTTT.

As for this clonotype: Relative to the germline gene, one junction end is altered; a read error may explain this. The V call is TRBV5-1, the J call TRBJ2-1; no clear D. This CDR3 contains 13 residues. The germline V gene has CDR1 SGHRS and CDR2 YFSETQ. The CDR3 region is CASSLVGSNEQLF. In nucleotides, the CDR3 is TGCGCCAGCAGCTTGGTAGGCTCCAATGAGCAGCTCTTC.

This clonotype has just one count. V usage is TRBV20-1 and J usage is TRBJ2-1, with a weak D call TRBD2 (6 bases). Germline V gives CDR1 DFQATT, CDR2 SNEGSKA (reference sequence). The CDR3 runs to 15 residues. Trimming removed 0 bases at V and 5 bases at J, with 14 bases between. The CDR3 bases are TGCAGTGCTAGAGATGAGGGGAGGCAGAACAATGAGCAGTTCTTC. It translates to CSARDEGRQNNEQFF.

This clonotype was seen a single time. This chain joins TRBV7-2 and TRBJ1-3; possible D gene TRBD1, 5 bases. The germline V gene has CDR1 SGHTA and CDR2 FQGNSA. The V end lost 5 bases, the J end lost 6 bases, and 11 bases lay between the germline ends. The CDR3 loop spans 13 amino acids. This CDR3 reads CASSVRDENTIYF. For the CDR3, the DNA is TGTGCCAGCAGCGTCCGGGACGAAAACACCATATATTTT.

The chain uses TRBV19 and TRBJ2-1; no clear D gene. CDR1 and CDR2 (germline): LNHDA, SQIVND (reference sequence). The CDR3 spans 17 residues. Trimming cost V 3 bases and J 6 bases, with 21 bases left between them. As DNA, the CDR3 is TGTGCCAGTAGTATTTCCCTCGGGCTAGTGGGCGGCAATGAGCAGTTCTTC. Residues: CASSISLGLVGGNEQFF.

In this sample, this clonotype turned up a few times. CDR3 sequence reads: CASSDAGLYPSEQFF. DNA of the CDR3: TGTGCCAGCAGTGACGCAGGCCTCTACCCAAGTGAGCAGTTCTTC. V usage is TRBV2 and J usage is TRBJ2-1; no firm D call. The CDR3 has 15 amino acids. Trimming removed 3 bases at V and 9 bases at J, with 18 bases between. From germline, CDR1 is SNHLY and CDR2 FYNNEI.

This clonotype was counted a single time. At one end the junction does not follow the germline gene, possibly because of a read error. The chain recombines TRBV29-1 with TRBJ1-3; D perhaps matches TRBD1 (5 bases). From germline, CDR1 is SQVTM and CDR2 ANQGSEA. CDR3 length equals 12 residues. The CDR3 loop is CSGQGAGDTIYF. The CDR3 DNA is TGCAGCGGCCAGGGAGCTGGAGACACCATATATTTT.

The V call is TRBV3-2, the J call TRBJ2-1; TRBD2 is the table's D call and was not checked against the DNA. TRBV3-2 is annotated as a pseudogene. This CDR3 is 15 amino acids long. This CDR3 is CASRKSAGEYNEQFF. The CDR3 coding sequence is TGTGCCAGCAGAAAATCCGCGGGAGAATACAATGAGCAGTTCTTC.

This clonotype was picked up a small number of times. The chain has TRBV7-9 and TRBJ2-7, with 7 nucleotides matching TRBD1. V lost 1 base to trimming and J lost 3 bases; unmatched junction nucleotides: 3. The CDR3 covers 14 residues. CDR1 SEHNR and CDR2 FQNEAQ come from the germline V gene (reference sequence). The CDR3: CASSLVGQSYEQYF. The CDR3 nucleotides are TGTGCCAGCAGCTTAGTGGGACAGAGCTACGAGCAGTACTTC.

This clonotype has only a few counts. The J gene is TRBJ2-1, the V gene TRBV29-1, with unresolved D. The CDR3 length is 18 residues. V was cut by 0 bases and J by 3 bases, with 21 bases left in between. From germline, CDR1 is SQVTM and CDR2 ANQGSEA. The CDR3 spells CSVEDSPSIRLIYNEQFF. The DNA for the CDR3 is TGCAGCGTTGAAGATTCCCCCTCTATTAGGCTTATCTACAATGAGCAGTTCTTC.

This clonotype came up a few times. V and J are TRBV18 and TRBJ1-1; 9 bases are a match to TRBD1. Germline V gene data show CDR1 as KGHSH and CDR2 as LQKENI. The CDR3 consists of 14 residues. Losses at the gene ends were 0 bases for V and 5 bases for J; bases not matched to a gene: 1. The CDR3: CASSPPGQGTEAFF. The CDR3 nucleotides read TGTGCCAGCTCACCACCGGGACAGGGAACTGAAGCTTTCTTT.

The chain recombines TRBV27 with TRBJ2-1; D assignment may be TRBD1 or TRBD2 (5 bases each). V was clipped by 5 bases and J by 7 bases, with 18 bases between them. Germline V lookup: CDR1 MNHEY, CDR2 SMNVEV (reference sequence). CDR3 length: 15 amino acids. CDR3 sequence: CASSHWGPAGNEQFF. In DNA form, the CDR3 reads TGTGCCAGCAGTCACTGGGGACCCGCTGGGAATGAGCAGTTCTTC.

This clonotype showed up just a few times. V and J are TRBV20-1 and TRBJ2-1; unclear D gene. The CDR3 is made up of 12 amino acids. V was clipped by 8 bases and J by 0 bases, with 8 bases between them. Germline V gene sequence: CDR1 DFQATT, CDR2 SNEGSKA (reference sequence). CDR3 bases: TGCAGTTGTATGGCCTCCTACAATGAGCAGTTCTTC. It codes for CSCMASYNEQFF.